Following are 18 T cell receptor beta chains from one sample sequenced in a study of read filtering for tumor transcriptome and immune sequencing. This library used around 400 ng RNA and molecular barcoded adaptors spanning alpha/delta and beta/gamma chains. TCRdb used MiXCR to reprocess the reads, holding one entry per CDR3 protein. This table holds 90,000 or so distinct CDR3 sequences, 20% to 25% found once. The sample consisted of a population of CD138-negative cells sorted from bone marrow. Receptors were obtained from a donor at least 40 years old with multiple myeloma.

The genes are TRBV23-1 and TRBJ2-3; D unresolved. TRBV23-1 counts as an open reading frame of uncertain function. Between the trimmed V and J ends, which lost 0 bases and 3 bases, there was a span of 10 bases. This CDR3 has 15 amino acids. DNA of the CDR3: TGCGCCAGCAGTCAATCGAAAGGAAAGACAGATACGCAGTATTTT. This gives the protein CASSQSKGKTDTQYF.

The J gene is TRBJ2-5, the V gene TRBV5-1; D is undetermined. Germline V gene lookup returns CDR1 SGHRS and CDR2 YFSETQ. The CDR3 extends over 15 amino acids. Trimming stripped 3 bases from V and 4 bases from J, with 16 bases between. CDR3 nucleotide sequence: TGCGCCAGCAGCTCATTTTTCGGCAGAACAGAGACCCAGTACTTC. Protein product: CASSSFFGRTETQYF.

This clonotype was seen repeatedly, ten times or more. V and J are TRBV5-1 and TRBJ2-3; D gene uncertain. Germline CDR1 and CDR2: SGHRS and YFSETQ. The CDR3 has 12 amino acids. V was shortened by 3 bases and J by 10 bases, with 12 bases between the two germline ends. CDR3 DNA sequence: TGCGCCAGCAGCTCCCTCCGAGAGGCGCAGTATTTT. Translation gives CASSSLREAQYF. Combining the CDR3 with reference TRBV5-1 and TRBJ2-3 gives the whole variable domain KAGVTQTPRYLIKTRGQQVTLSCSPISGHRSVSWYQQTPGQGLQFLFEYFSETQRNKGNFPGRFSGRQFSNSRSEMNVSTLELGDSALYLCASSSLREAQYFGPGTRLTVL.

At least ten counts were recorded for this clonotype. In DNA form, the CDR3 reads TGTGCCAGCAGCTTATATCCGAACACCGGGGAGCTGTTTTTT. This sequence encodes CASSLYPNTGELFF. The chain uses TRBV7-2 and TRBJ2-2; D not certain. Germline assignment: CDR1 SGHTA and CDR2 FQGNSA. V shed 2 bases and J shed 0 bases, with 4 bases lying between them. This CDR3 has 14 amino acids. Looking up the rest from reference TRBV7-2 and TRBJ2-2 gives the full variable domain: GAGVSQSPSNKVTEKGKDVELRCDPISGHTALYWYRQSLGQGLEFLIYFQGNSAPDKSGLPSDRFSAERTGGSVSTLTIQRTQQEDSAVYLCASSLYPNTGELFFGEGSRLTVL.

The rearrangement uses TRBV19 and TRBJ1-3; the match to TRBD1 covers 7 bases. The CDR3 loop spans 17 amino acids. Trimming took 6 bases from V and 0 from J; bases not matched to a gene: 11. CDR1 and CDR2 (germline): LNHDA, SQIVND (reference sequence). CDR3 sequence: CASSSWGQPSSGNTIYF. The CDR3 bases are TGTGCCAGTAGCTCCTGGGGACAGCCAAGCTCTGGAAACACCATATATTTT.

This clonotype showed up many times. The DNA of the CDR3 is TGCAGTGCTAGGCCCCCTCTGAACACTGAAGCTTTCTTT. Its protein product is CSARPPLNTEAFF. V gene TRBV20-1 combines with J gene TRBJ1-1; D is unclear. Germline values: CDR1 DFQATT, CDR2 SNEGSKA (reference sequence). This CDR3 region has 13 residues. V lost 3 bases to trimming and J lost 0 bases, with 8 bases between them.

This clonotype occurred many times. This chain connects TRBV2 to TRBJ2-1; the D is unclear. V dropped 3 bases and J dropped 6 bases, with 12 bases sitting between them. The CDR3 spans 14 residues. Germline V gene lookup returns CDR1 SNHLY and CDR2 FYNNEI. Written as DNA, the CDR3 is TGTGCCAGCAGTGAGATATACGGTAGCAATGAGCAGTTCTTC. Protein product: CASSEIYGSNEQFF. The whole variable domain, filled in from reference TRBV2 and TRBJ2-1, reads EPEVTQTPSHQVTQMGQEVILRCVPISNHLYFYWYRQILGQKVEFLVSFYNNEISEKSEIFDDQFSVERPDGSNFTLKIRSTKLEDSAMYFCASSEIYGSNEQFFGPGTRLTVL.

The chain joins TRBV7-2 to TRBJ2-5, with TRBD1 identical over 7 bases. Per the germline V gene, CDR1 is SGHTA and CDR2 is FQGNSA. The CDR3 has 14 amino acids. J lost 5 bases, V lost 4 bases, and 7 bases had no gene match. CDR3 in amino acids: CASSSRGGWETQYF. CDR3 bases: TGTGCCAGCAGCTCGAGAGGGGGCTGGGAGACCCAGTACTTC.

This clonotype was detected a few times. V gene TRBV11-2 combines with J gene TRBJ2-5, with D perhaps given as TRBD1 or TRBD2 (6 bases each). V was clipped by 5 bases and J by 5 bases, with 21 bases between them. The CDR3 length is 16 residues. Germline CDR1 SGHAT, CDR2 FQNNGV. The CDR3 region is CASSPPRGVMQETQYF. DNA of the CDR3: TGTGCCAGCAGCCCCCCGAGGGGGGTAATGCAGGAGACCCAGTACTTC.

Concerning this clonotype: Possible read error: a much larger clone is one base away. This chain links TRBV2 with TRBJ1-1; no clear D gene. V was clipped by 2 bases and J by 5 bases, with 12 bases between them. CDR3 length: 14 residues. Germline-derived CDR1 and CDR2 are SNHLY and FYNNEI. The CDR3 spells CASSENFGWTEAFF. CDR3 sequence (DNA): TGTGCCAGCAGTGAAAACTTCGGTTGGACTGAAGCTTTCTTT. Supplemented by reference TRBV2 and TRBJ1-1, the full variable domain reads EPEVTQTPSHQVTQMGQEVILRCVPISNHLYFYWYRQILGQKVEFLVSFYNNEISEKSEIFDDQFSVERPDGSNFTLKIRSTKLEDSAMYFCASSENFGWTEAFFGQGTRLTVV.

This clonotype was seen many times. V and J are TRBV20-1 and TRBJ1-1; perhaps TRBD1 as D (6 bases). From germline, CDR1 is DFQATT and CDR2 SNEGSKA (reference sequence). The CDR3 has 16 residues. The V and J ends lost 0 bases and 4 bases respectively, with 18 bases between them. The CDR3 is CSARDLRGGQTTEAFF. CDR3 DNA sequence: TGCAGTGCTAGAGACTTGAGGGGGGGCCAGACCACTGAAGCTTTCTTT.

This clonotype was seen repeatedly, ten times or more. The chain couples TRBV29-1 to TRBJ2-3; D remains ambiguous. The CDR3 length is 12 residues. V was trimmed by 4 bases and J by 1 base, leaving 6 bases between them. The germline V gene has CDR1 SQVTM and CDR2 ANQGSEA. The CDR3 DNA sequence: TGCAGCGTTGTTCCGGGCACAGATACGCAGTATTTT. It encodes CSVVPGTDTQYF.

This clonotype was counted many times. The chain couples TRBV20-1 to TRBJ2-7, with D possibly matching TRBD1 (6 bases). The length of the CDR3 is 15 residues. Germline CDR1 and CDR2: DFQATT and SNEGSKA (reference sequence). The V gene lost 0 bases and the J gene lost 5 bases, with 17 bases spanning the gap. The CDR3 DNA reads TGCAGTGCTAGAGATTCTGGGCAGGGGATTGACGAGCAGTACTTC. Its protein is CSARDSGQGIDEQYF.

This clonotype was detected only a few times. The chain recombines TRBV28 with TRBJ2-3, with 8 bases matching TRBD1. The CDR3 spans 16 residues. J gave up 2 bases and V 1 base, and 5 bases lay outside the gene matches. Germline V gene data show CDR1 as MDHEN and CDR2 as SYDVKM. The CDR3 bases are TGTGCCAGCAGTTTATTCGGGACAGGAGACACAGATACGCAGTATTTT. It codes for CASSLFGTGDTDTQYF.

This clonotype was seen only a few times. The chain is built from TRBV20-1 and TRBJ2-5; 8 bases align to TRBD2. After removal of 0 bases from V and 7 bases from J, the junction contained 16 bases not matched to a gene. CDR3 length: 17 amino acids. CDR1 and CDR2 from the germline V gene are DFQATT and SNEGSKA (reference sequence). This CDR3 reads CSARDRTSWTQTGTQYF. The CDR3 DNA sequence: TGCAGTGCTAGAGATCGGACTAGCTGGACCCAAACGGGGACCCAGTACTTC.

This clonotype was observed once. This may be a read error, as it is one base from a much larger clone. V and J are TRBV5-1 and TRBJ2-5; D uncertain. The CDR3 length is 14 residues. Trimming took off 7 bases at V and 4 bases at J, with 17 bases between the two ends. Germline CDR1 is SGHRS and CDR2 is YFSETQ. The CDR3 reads CASGSWTIRETQYF. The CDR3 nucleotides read TGCGCCAGCGGCTCATGGACCATCCGAGAGACCCAGTACTTC.

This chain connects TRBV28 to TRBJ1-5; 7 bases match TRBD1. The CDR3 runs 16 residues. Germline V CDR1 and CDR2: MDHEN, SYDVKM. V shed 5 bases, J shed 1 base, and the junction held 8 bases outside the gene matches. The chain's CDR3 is CASSPRGQSSNQPQHF. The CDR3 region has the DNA TGTGCCAGCAGTCCACGGGGACAGTCGAGCAATCAGCCCCAGCATTTT. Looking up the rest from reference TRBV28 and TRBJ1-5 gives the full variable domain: DVKVTQSSRYLVKRTGEKVFLECVQDMDHENMFWYRQDPGLGLRLIYFSYDVKMKEKGDIPEGYSVSREKKERFSLILESASTNQTSMYLCASSPRGQSSNQPQHFGDGTRLSIL.

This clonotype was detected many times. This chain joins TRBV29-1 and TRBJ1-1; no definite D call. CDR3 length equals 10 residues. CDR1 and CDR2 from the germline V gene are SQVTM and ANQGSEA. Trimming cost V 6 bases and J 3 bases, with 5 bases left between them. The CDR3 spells CSVRYTEAFF. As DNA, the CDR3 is TGCAGCGTCCGTTACACTGAAGCTTTCTTT.